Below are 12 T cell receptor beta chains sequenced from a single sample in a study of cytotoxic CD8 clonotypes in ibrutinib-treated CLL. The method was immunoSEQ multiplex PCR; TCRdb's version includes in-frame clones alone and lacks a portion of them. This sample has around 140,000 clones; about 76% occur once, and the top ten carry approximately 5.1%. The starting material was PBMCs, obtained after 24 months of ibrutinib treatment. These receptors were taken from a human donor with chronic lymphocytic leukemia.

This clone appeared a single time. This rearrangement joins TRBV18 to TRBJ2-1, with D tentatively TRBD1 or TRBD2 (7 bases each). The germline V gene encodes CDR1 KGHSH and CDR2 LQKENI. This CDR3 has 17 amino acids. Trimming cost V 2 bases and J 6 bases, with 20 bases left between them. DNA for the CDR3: TGTGCCAGCTCACCATCTTTCGGCCCCAGGGGGGGCAATGAGCAGTTCTTC. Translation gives CASSPSFGPRGGNEQFF.

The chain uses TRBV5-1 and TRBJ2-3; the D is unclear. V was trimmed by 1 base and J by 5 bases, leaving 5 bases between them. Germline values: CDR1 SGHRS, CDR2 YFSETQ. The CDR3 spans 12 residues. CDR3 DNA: TGCGCCAGCAGCTTGCCAGGAGATACGCAGTATTTT. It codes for CASSLPGDTQYF.

The DNA for the CDR3 is TGTGCCATCAGTGACTCCAGGGGGCGCGGCGGGGAGCTGTTTTTT. Translating gives CAISDSRGRGGELFF. This rearrangement joins TRBV10-3 to TRBJ2-2; TRBD1 matches at 8 bases. This CDR3 is built from 15 residues. Germline V gene lookup returns CDR1 ENHRY and CDR2 SYGVKD. Trimming removed 3 bases from V and 7 bases from J; junction bases left unmatched: 7.

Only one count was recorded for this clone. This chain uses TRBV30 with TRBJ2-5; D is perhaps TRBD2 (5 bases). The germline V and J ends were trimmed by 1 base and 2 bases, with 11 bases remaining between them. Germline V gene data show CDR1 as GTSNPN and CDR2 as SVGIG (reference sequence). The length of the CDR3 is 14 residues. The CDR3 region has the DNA TGTGCCTGGAGTGGCGGGTCGGGGCAAGAGACCCAGTACTTC. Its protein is CAWSGGSGQETQYF.

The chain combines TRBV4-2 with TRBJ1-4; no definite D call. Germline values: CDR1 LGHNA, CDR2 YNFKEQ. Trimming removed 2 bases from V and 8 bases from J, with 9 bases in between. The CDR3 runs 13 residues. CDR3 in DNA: TGTGCCAGCAGCCAACCCGGACTGGAAAAACTGTTTTTT. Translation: CASSQPGLEKLFF.

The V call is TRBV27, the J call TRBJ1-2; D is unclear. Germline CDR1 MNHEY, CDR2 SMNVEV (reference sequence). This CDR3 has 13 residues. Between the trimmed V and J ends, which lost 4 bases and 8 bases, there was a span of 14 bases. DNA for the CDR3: TGTGCCAGCAGTTCGCCCCACTCGGGGGGCTACACCTTC. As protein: CASSSPHSGGYTF.

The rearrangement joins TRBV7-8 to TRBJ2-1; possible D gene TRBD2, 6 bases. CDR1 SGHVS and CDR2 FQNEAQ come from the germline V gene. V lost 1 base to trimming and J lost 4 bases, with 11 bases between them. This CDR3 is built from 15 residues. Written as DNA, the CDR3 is TGTGCCAGCAGCTTAGAGGGACTTGGGTACAATGAGCAGTTCTTC. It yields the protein CASSLEGLGYNEQFF.

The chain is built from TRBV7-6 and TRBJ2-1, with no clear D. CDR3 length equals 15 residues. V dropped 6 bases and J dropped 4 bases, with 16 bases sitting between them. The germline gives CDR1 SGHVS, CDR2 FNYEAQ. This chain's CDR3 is CASSPLSPPYNEQFF. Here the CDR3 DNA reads TGTGCCAGCAGTCCCTTGTCCCCCCCTTACAATGAGCAGTTCTTC.

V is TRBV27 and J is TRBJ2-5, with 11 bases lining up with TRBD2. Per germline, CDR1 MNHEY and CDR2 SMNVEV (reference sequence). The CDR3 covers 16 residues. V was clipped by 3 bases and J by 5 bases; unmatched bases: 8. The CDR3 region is CASSFFLAGGRETQYF. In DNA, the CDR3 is TGTGCCAGCAGTTTTTTCCTAGCGGGAGGAAGGGAGACCCAGTACTTC.

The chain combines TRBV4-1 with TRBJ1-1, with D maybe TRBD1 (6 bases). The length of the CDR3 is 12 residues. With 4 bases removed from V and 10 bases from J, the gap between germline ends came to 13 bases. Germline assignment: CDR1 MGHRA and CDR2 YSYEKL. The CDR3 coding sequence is TGCGCCAGCAGCCCCCAGGGGACGGTAGCTTTCTTT. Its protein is CASSPQGTVAFF.

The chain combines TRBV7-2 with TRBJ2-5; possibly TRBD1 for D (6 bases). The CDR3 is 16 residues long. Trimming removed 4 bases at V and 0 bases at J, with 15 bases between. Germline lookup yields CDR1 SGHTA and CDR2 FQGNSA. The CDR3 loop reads CASSSQGWGNQETQYF. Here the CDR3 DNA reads TGTGCCAGCAGCTCCCAGGGGTGGGGGAACCAAGAGACCCAGTACTTC.

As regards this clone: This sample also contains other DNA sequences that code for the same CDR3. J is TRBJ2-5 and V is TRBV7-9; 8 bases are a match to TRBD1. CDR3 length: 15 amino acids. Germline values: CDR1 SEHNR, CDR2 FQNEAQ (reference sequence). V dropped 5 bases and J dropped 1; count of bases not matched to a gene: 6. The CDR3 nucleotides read TGTGCCAGCAGCCCCCGGACAGGGCTCCAAGAGACCCAGTACTTC. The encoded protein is CASSPRTGLQETQYF.